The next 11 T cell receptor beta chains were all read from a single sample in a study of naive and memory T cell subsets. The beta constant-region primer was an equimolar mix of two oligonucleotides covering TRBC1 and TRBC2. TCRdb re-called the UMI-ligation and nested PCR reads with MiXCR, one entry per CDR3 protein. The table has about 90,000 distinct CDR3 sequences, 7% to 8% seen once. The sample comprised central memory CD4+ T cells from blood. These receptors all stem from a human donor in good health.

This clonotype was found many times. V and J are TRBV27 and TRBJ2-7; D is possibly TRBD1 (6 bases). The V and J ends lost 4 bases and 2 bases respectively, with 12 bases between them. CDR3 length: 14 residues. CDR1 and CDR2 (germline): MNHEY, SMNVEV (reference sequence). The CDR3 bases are TGTGCCAGCAGTTCTTGGCAGGGGACCTACGAGCAGTACTTC. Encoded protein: CASSSWQGTYEQYF.

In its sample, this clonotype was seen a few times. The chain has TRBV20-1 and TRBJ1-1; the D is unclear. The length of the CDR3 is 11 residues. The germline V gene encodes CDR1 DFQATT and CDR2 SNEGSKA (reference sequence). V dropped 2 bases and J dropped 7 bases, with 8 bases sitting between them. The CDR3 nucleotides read TGCAGTGCTAGATACACCTATGAAGCTTTCTTT. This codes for CSARYTYEAFF.

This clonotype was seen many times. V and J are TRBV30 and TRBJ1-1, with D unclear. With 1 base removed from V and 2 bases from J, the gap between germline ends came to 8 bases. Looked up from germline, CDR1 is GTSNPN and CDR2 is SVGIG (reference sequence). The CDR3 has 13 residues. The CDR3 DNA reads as TGTGCCTGGAGTGGCCGCCCCAACACTGAAGCTTTCTTT. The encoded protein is CAWSGRPNTEAFF.

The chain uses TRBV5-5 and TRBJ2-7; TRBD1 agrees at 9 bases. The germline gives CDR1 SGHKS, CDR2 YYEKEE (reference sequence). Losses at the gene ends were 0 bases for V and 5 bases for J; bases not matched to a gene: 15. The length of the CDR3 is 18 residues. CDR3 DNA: TGTGCCAGCAGCTTGGTTCCCCTAGGACAGGGGATCCCTCACGAGCAGTACTTC. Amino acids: CASSLVPLGQGIPHEQYF. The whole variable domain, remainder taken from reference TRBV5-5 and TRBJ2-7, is DAGVTQSPTHLIKTRGQQVTLRCSPISGHKSVSWYQQVLGQGPQFIFQYYEKEERGRGNFPDRFSARQFPNYSSELNVNALLLGDSALYLCASSLVPLGQGIPHEQYFGPGTRLTVT.

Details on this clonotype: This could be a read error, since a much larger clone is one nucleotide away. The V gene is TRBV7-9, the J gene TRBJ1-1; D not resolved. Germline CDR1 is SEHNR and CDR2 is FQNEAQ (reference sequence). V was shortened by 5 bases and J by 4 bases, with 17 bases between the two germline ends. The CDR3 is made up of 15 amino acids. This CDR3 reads CASSAKEVGCTEAFF. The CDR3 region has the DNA TGTGCCAGCAGCGCAAAGGAGGTCGGGTGCACTGAAGCTTTCTTT.

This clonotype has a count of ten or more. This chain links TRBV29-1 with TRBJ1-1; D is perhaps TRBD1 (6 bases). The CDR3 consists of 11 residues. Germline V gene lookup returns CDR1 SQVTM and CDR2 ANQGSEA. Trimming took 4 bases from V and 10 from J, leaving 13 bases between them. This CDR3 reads CSVVEDSLAFF. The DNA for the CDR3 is TGCAGCGTTGTCGAGGACAGTTTAGCTTTCTTT.

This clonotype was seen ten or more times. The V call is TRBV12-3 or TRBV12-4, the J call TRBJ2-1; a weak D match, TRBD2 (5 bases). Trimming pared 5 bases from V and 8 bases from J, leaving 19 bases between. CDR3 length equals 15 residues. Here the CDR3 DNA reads TGTGCCAGCAGTCTTCCCCGACGGCACGGGGATGAGCAGTTCTTC. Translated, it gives CASSLPRRHGDEQFF.

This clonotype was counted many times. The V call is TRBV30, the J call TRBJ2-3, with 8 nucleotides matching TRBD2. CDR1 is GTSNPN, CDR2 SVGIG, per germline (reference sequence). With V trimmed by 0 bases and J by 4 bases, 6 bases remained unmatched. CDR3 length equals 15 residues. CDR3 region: CAWSVPGGMSDTQYF. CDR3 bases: TGTGCCTGGAGTGTACCGGGAGGGATGTCAGATACGCAGTATTTT.

The chain's CDR3 is CASSRAGVIDTQYF. The DNA of the CDR3 is TGTGCCAGCAGCCGAGCCGGGGTCATAGATACGCAGTATTTT. The genes are TRBV3-1 and TRBJ2-3; maybe TRBD2 (5 bases). The CDR3 sequence is 14 residues long. Germline CDR1 reads LGHDT; CDR2 reads YNNKEL (reference sequence). V was trimmed by 4 bases and J by 5 bases, leaving 13 bases between them.

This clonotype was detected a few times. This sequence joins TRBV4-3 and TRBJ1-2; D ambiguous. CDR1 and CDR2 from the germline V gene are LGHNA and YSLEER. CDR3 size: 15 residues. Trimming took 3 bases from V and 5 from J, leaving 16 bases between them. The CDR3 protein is CASSQGFAGFYGYTF. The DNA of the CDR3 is TGCGCCAGCAGCCAGGGATTCGCCGGGTTTTATGGCTACACCTTC.

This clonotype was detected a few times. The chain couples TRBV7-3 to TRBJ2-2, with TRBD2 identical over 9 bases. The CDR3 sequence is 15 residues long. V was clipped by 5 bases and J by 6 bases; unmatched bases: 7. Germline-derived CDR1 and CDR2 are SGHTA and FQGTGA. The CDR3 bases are TGTGCCAGCAGCCAAGGGACTAGCATCGCCGGGGAGCTGTTTTTT. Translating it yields CASSQGTSIAGELFF.